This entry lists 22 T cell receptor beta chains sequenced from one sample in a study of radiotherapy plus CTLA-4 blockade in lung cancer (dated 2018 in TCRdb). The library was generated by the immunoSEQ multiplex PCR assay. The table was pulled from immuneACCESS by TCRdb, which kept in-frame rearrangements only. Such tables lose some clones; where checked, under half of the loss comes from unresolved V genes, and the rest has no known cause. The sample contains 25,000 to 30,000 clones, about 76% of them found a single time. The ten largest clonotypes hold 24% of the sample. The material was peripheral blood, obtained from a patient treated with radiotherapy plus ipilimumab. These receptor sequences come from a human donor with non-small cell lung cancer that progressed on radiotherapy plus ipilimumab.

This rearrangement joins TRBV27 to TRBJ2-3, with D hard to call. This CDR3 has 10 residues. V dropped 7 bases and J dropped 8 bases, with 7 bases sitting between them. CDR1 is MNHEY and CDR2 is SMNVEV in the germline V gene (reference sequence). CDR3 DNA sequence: TGTGCCAGCACCCCTGGTACGCAGTATTTT. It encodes CASTPGTQYF.

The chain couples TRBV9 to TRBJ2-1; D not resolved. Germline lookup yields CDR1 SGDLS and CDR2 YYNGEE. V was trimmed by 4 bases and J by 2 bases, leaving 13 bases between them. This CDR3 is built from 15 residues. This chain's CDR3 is CASSIGVVAYNEQFF. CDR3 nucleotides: TGTGCCAGCAGCATTGGGGTGGTCGCCTACAATGAGCAGTTCTTC. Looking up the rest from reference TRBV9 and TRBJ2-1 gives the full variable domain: DSGVTQTPKHLITATGQRVTLRCSPRSGDLSVYWYQQSLDQGLQFLIQYYNGEERAKGNILERFSAQQFPDLHSELNLSSLELGDSALYFCASSIGVVAYNEQFFGPGTRLTVL.

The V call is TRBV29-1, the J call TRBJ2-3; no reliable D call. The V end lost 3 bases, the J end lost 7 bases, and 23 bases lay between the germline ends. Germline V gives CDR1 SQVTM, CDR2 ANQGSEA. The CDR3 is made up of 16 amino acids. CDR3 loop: CSVEPVDPKHGYTQYF. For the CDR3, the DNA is TGCAGCGTTGAGCCGGTAGACCCAAAACACGGCTATACGCAGTATTTT.

The CDR3 DNA sequence: TGTGCCAGCAGCTGGGAGGGGGGGCCCTACAATGAGCAGTTCTTC. Translation gives CASSWEGGPYNEQFF. The rearrangement joins TRBV7-9 to TRBJ2-1; D perhaps matches TRBD2 (7 bases). The V end lost 4 bases, the J end lost 2 bases, and 12 bases lay between the germline ends. Germline CDR1 and CDR2: SEHNR and FQNEAQ (reference sequence). The length of the CDR3 is 15 residues.

CDR3 amino acids: CASSPREGGDYGYTF. DNA of the CDR3: TGTGCCAGCAGTCCAAGAGAGGGGGGGGATTATGGCTACACCTTC. V is TRBV6-5 and J is TRBJ1-2; weak D call: TRBD1 (6 bases). The CDR3 length is 15 residues. Germline loops: CDR1 MNHEY, CDR2 SVGAGI. Trimming cost V 5 bases and J 5 bases, with 18 bases left between them.

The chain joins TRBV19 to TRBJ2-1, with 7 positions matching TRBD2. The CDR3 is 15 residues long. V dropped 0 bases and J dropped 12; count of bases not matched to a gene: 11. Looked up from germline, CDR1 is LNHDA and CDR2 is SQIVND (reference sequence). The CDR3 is CASSIDRVSGSLQFF. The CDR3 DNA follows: TGTGCCAGTAGTATAGATCGTGTTAGCGGGTCTTTGCAGTTCTTC.

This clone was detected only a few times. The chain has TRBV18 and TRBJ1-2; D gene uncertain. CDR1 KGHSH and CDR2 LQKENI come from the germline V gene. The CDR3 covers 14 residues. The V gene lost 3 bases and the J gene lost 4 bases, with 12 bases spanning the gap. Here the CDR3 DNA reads TGTGCCAGCTCACCCCCGAGCAGGACCTATGGCTACACCTTC. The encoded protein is CASSPPSRTYGYTF. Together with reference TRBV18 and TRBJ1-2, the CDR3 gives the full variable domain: NAGVMQNPRHLVRRRGQEARLRCSPMKGHSHVYWYRQLPEEGLKFMVYLQKENIIDESGMPKERFSAEFPKEGPSILRIQQVVRGDSAAYFCASSPPSRTYGYTFGSGTRLTVV.

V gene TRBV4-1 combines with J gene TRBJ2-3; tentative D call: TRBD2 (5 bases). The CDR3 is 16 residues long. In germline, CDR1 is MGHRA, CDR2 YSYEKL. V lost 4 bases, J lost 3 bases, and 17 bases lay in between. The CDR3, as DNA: TGCGCCAGCAGCCCCCGATACGGGAAAGGTACAGATACGCAGTATTTT. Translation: CASSPRYGKGTDTQYF.

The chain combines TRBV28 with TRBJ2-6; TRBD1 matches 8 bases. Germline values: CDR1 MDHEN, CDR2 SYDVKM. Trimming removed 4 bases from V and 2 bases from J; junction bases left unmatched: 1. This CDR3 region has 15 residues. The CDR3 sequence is CASSSQGAGANVLTF. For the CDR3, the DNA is TGTGCCAGCAGTTCACAGGGGGCTGGGGCCAACGTCCTGACTTTC.

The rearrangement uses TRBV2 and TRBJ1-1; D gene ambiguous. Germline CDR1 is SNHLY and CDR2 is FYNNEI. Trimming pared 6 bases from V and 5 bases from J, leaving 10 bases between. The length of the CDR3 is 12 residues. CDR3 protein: CASSAGQTEAFF. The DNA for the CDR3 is TGTGCCAGCAGCGCGGGCCAGACTGAAGCTTTCTTT.

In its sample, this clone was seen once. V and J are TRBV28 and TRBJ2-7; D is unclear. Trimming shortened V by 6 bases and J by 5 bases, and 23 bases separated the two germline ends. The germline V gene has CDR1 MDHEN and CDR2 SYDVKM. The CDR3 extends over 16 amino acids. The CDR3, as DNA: TGTGCCAGCAGCCACCCCGTTGAAGTTCCTAGTGACGAGCAGTACTTC. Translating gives CASSHPVEVPSDEQYF.

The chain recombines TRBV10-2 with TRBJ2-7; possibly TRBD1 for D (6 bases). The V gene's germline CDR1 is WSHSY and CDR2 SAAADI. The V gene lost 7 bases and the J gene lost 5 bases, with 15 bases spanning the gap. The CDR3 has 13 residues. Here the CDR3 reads CASTAQGFHEQYF. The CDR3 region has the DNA TGCGCCAGCACCGCACAGGGTTTCCACGAGCAGTACTTC.

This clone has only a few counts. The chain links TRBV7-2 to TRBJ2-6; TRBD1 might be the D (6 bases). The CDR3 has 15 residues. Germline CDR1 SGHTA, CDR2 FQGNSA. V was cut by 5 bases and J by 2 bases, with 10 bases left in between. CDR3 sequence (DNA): TGTGCCAGCAGCCAAGGGGGACCTGGGGCCAACGTCCTGACTTTC. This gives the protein CASSQGGPGANVLTF.

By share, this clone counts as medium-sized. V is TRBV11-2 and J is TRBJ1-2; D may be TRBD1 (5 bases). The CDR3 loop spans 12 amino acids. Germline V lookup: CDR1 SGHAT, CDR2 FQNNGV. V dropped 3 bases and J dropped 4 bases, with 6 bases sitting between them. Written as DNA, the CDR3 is TGTGCCAGCAGCTTGAGGGGCTATGGCTACACCTTC. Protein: CASSLRGYGYTF.

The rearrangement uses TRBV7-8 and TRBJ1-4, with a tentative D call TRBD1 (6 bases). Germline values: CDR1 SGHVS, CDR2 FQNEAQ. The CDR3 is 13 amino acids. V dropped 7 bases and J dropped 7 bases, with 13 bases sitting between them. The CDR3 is CASNRGEGEKLFF. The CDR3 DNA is TGTGCCAGCAATAGGGGGGAGGGTGAAAAACTGTTTTTT.

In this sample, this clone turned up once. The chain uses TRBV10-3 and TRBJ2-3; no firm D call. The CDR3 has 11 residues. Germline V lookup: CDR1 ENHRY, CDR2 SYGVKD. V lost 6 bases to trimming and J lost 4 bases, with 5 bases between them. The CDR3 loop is CAIRGSDTQYF. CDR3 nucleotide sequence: TGTGCCATCAGGGGGTCAGATACGCAGTATTTT.

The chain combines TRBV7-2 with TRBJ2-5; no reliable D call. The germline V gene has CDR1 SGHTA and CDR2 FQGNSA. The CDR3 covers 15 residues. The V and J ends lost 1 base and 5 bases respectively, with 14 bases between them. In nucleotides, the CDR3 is TGTGCCAGCAGCTTAGTAGGGCTAACTGGGGAGACCCAGTACTTC. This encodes CASSLVGLTGETQYF.

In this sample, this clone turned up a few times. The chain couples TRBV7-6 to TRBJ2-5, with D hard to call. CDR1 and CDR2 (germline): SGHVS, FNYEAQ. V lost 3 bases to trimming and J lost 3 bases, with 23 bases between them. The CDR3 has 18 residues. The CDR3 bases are TGTGCCAGCAGCTTGTCTACTGTCGGCAGCAGGATGAAAGAGACCCAGTACTTC. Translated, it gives CASSLSTVGSRMKETQYF.

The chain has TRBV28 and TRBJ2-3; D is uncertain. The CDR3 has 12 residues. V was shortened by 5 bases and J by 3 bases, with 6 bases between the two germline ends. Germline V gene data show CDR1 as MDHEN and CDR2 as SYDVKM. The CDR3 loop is CASSLLTDTQYF. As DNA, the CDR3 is TGTGCCAGCAGTCTCTTGACAGATACGCAGTATTTT.

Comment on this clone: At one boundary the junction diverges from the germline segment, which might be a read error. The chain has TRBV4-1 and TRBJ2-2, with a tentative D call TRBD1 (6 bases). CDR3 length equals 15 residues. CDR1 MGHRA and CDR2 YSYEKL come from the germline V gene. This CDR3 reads CASRQEAGAAGELFF. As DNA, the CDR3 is TGCGCCAGCAGACAAGAGGCAGGGGCAGCCGGGGAGCTGTTTTTT.

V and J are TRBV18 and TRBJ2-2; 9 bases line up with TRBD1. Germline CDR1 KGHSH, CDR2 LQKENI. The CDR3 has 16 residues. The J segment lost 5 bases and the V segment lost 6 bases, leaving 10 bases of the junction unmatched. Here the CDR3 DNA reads TGTGCCAGCTCCCCGCGTCCCGGGACAGGGACCGGGGAGCTGTTTTTT. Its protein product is CASSPRPGTGTGELFF. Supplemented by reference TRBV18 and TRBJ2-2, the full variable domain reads NAGVMQNPRHLVRRRGQEARLRCSPMKGHSHVYWYRQLPEEGLKFMVYLQKENIIDESGMPKERFSAEFPKEGPSILRIQQVVRGDSAAYFCASSPRPGTGTGELFFGEGSRLTVL.

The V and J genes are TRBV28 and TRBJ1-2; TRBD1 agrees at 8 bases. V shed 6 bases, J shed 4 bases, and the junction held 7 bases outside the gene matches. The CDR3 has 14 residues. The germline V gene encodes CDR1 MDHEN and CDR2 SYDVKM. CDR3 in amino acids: CASRRTGLTYGYTF. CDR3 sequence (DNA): TGTGCCAGCAGAAGGACAGGGCTGACCTATGGCTACACCTTC.